The sequence of this T cell receptor (beta chain) was determined in a study of graft-versus-host responses after intestinal transplantation. Points from the study as a whole: Recipient marrow contained GvH clones, some of which appeared first in ileum or blood.

This table comes from immunoSEQ multiplex PCR, and its TCRdb copy is limited to in-frame clones, with some not included. The data contain approximately 71,000 clones, around 90% of them singletons. V dropped 8 bases and J dropped 4 bases, with 11 bases sitting between them. The CDR3 runs to 12 residues. Germline V gives CDR1 PRHDT, CDR2 FYEKMQ (reference sequence). With regard to this clone: What it binds is unknown.

This chain links TRBV13 with TRBJ1-1, with D unclear. This TCR was sampled from a human donor who received an intestinal transplant. The source material was unstimulated CD8+ T cells sorted from spleen or lymph node cells, sampled before intestinal transplant. The CDR3 spells CASSTRGTEAFF. The CDR3, as DNA: TGTGCCAGCTCCACCCGGGGCACTGAAGCTTTCTTT.